This TCR beta chain appears in the sequencing data of a study of T cells in Graves' hyperthyroidism and ophthalmopathy. What was amplified from RNA transcripts were TCR beta CDR3 regions. TCR CDR3 underwent first-round RT-PCR with the HTBI primer set. TCRdb redid the calling of the multiplex PCR reads with MiXCR, one entry per CDR3 protein. The table has under 750,000 distinct CDR3 sequences, around 19% seen once; the top ten hold around 15%. Uncontrolled infection, other autoimmune disease, pregnancy and lactation each barred patients from inclusion. Thyroid ultrasound and orbital computed tomography, with clinical symptoms and serum thyroxine and TRAb, informed diagnoses. The blood specimen was taken at initial hyperthyroidism diagnosis, before any ophthalmopathy symptoms. From approximately 9.1 ml of fresh peripheral blood, PBMCs were isolated. This clonotype was recorded many times. The V and J ends lost 1 base and 8 bases respectively, with 10 bases between them. From germline, CDR1 is SGHRS and CDR2 YFSETQ. CDR3 length: 13 residues.

The sequenced material came from blood. The TCR was taken from a woman between 50 and 59 years old with Graves' hyperthyroidism that later progressed to Graves' ophthalmopathy. The genes are TRBV5-1 and TRBJ2-1; weak D call: TRBD1 (6 bases). CDR3 nucleotide sequence: TGCGCCAGCAGCTTGCTACAGGGTGATGAGCAGTTCTTC. It encodes CASSLLQGDEQFF.